The 18 T cell receptor beta chains below all came from one sample that was sequenced in a study of T cells in Graves' hyperthyroidism and ophthalmopathy. Authors of the study amplified TCR beta CDR3 regions from RNA transcripts. First-round RT-PCR of the TCR CDR3 relied on the HTBI primer set. TCRdb re-analysed the multiplex PCR reads in MiXCR, keeping a single row per CDR3 protein. The sample contains a few hundred thousand distinct CDR3 sequences, about a sixth of which appear only once. The sample comprised blood. These TCRs come from a woman aged 40 to 55 with Graves' ophthalmopathy.

V and J are TRBV9 and TRBJ2-5; 9 positions agree with TRBD2. The V segment lost 4 bases and the J segment 4 bases; nucleotides outside the gene matches: 11. The CDR3 sequence is 16 residues long. The germline gives CDR1 SGDLS, CDR2 YYNGEE. CDR3 residues: CASSPDGGRAAETQYF. CDR3 bases: TGTGCCAGCAGCCCTGATGGCGGGAGGGCCGCAGAGACCCAGTACTTC.

This clonotype was found many times. The V gene is TRBV27, the J gene TRBJ2-7; D uncertain. This CDR3 is built from 14 residues. Trimming removed 3 bases from V and 3 bases from J, with 12 bases in between. In germline, CDR1 is MNHEY, CDR2 SMNVEV (reference sequence). The CDR3 DNA is TGTGCCAGCAGTTTTTTGGCGGAGAACTACGAGCAGTACTTC. It translates to CASSFLAENYEQYF.

This clonotype was counted many times. The rearrangement links TRBV4-1 to TRBJ2-6; unclear D gene. CDR1 MGHRA and CDR2 YSYEKL come from the germline V gene. V was shortened by 0 bases and J by 3 bases, with 6 bases between the two germline ends. The CDR3 length is 15 residues. This CDR3 is CASSQDGVGANVLTF. Written as DNA, the CDR3 is TGCGCCAGCAGCCAAGATGGCGTTGGGGCCAACGTCCTGACTTTC.

In this sample, this clonotype turned up many times. The CDR3 region is CASSGGTSGIYEQYF. DNA for the CDR3: TGCGCCAGCAGCGGGGGGACTAGCGGAATTTACGAGCAGTACTTC. The rearrangement joins TRBV5-1 to TRBJ2-7; 11 positions agree with TRBD2. The trim removed 4 bases at V and 4 bases at J, leaving 7 bases unmatched. The CDR3 runs to 15 residues. Germline V gene lookup returns CDR1 SGHRS and CDR2 YFSETQ.

The chain recombines TRBV20-1 with TRBJ2-7; no definite D call. The germline V gene has CDR1 DFQATT and CDR2 SNEGSKA (reference sequence). Trimming stripped 3 bases from V and 1 base from J, with 10 bases between. The CDR3 covers 13 residues. Here the CDR3 DNA reads TGCAGTGCTAGTTCGTGGCAATCCTACGAGCAGTACTTC. Translated, it gives CSASSWQSYEQYF.

This clonotype was detected ten times or more. A read error may be the cause here, since a much bigger clone is one base away. The genes are TRBV20-1 and TRBJ2-5; 8 positions match TRBD2. Germline V CDR1 and CDR2: DFQATT, SNEGSKA (reference sequence). The CDR3 is 14 residues long. In DNA form, the CDR3 reads TGCATTGCTAGGTCGGGAGGGGGTCAAGAGACCCAGTACTTC. Translated: CIARSGGGQETQYF.

This clonotype has ten or more counts. The rearrangement joins TRBV4-2 to TRBJ1-5; TRBD1 aligns across 7 bases. Germline-derived CDR1 and CDR2 are LGHNA and YNFKEQ. CDR3 length: 14 amino acids. Germline trimming cut 2 bases from V and 6 bases from J; bases unmatched to any gene: 4. This chain's CDR3 is CASSQTGDGQPQHF. The CDR3 nucleotides read TGTGCCAGCAGCCAAACAGGGGACGGTCAGCCCCAGCATTTT.

As concerns this clonotype: Germline is not matched at one junction end, which may reflect a read error. This chain links TRBV7-7 with TRBJ2-5; D gene ambiguous. In germline, CDR1 is SSHAT, CDR2 FNYEAQ (reference sequence). This CDR3 is 14 amino acids long. For the CDR3, the DNA is TGTGCTAGCAGCTCTAACGGTATAAGTGGGACCCAGTACTTC. It encodes CASSSNGISGTQYF.

There are many counts of this clonotype. The chain links TRBV11-2 to TRBJ2-5, with D perhaps given as TRBD1 or TRBD2 (5 bases each). The CDR3 consists of 17 residues. With 4 bases removed from V and 1 base from J, the gap between germline ends came to 19 bases. Germline V gives CDR1 SGHAT, CDR2 FQNNGV. The CDR3 region is CASSSPPGSGPQETQYF. As DNA, the CDR3 is TGTGCCAGCAGCTCCCCCCCAGGTTCGGGACCCCAAGAGACCCAGTACTTC.

With regard to this clonotype: A junction end diverges from the germline sequence, so it may reflect a read error. CDR3 nucleotides: TGTGACAGCTCAATACAGCGCTCCGATAACACTGAAGCTTTCTTT. It is translated as CDSSIQRSDNTEAFF. The chain recombines TRBV18 with TRBJ1-1; D unclear. CDR1 and CDR2 (germline): KGHSH, LQKENI. The length of the CDR3 is 15 residues.

As regards this clonotype: A much bigger clone sits one base away, suggesting this may be a read error. The genes are TRBV10-2 and TRBJ1-2; no clear D gene. The CDR3 is 14 residues long. Trimming took 2 bases from V and 5 from J, leaving 12 bases between them. The germline gives CDR1 WSHSY, CDR2 SAAADI. CDR3 sequence reads: CASSERRWAYGYTF. DNA of the CDR3: TGCGCCAGCAGTGAGCGACGGTGGGCTTATGGCTACACCTTC.

Notes on this clonotype: A much larger clone lies a single base off, so this may be a read error. The CDR3 region is CASRQRTSGSSYEQYF. CDR3 sequence (DNA): TGCGCCAGCAGGCAACGGACTAGCGGGAGTTCCTACGAGCAGTACTTC. The rearrangement joins TRBV4-1 to TRBJ2-7; 13 nucleotides line up with TRBD2. CDR3 length equals 16 residues. With 6 bases clipped from V and 1 base from J, the junction kept 6 bases outside the gene matches. The germline V gene has CDR1 MGHRA and CDR2 YSYEKL.

This clonotype was observed at least ten times. This chain links TRBV6-5 with TRBJ1-1; 8 bases align to TRBD1. The J segment lost 5 bases and the V segment lost 8 bases, leaving 7 bases of the junction unmatched. The CDR3 length is 13 residues. Germline CDR1 is MNHEY and CDR2 is SVGAGI. The CDR3 nucleotides read TGTGCCAGCGGCCCGCAGGGGGCTACTGAAGCTTTCTTT. This encodes CASGPQGATEAFF.

The chain is built from TRBV27 and TRBJ1-2, with 9 bases matching TRBD1. The V gene's germline CDR1 is MNHEY and CDR2 SMNVEV (reference sequence). This CDR3 region has 16 residues. V gave up 6 bases and J gave up 3 bases; unmatched junction bases: 11. Here the CDR3 DNA reads TGTGCCAGCAGCCCCCCCCGGACAGGGGCTGACTATGGCTACACCTTC. Amino acid sequence: CASSPPRTGADYGYTF.

This clonotype was recorded at least ten times. CDR3 loop: CASSERGGKNIQYF. The CDR3 region has the DNA TGTGCCAGCAGTGAAAGAGGCGGAAAAAACATTCAGTACTTC. This chain uses TRBV6-1 with TRBJ2-4; D not certain. The CDR3 has 14 amino acids. Germline V CDR1 and CDR2: MNHNS, SASEGT. V was cut by 2 bases and J by 4 bases, with 9 bases left in between.

This clonotype was found a few times. This chain joins TRBV28 and TRBJ2-3; TRBD1 aligns across 7 bases. The ends lost 5 bases at V and 5 bases at J; junction bases unmatched: 10. Germline V gene data show CDR1 as MDHEN and CDR2 as SYDVKM. The length of the CDR3 is 15 residues. The CDR3 reads CASSQTGDRVDTQYF. The CDR3 DNA follows: TGTGCCAGCAGTCAGACAGGAGACAGGGTAGATACGCAGTATTTT.

This clonotype occurred many times. J is TRBJ1-5 and V is TRBV5-1; D is unresolved. There are 14 residues in the CDR3. Per germline, CDR1 SGHRS and CDR2 YFSETQ. Trimming removed 0 bases at V and 9 bases at J, with 13 bases between. The CDR3 DNA is TGCGCCAGCAGCTTGGGTGAGGGTTTAGGGCCCCAGCATTTT. This translates into CASSLGEGLGPQHF.

This clonotype came up many times. This chain uses TRBV12-3 or TRBV12-4 with TRBJ2-5; 8 nucleotides match TRBD1. The junction had 9 bases not matched to a gene; V was cut back by 1 base and J by 5 bases. This CDR3 is built from 16 residues. The CDR3 here is CASSLVDREIVETQYF. As DNA, the CDR3 is TGTGCCAGCAGTTTAGTGGACAGGGAAATAGTGGAGACCCAGTACTTC.